This TCR beta chain was recovered during a study of blood T cell repertoires in COVID-19. Study information: The United States, Italy and Spain were the sources of the acute and convalescent COVID-19 samples.

Germline V gives CDR1 KGHSH, CDR2 LQKENI. The CDR3 runs to 15 residues. The germline V and J ends were trimmed by 2 bases and 8 bases, with 16 bases remaining between them. Produced via immunoSEQ multiplex PCR; TCRdb's table is partial and in-frame only. Of about 150,000 clones listed, roughly 72% are singletons. The receptor's source is a woman of 80 years or more with acute or convalescent COVID-19. Sequences were obtained from peripheral blood. V is TRBV18 and J is TRBJ2-1, with a tentative D call TRBD2 (5 bases). CDR3 loop: CASSPSYVTRDEQFF. The CDR3, as DNA: TGTGCCAGCTCACCAAGCTATGTCACGCGGGATGAGCAGTTCTTC.